Each of the 20 T cell receptor beta chains below was sequenced from the same sample in a study of blood T cell repertoires in COVID-19. TCRdb's table, derived via immunoSEQ multiplex PCR, lists solely in-frame clones and lacks some. This sample has about 390,000 clones; approximately 87% occur once, and the top ten carry around 9.3%. The sequenced sample was PBMCs or T cells enriched from blood (not recorded which). These receptor sequences come from a woman aged 45-59 years who had recovered from COVID-19.

CDR3 nucleotide sequence: TGTGCCAGCAGCTCTGTCAACACTGAAGCTTTCTTT. Amino acids: CASSSVNTEAFF. The chain uses TRBV7-9 and TRBJ1-1; D is undetermined. Trimming stripped 4 bases from V and 2 bases from J, with 5 bases between. This CDR3 has 12 amino acids. From germline, CDR1 is SEHNR and CDR2 FQNEAQ (reference sequence). The variable domain in full, completed from reference TRBV7-9 and TRBJ1-1, reads DTGVSQNPRHKITKRGQNVTFRCDPISEHNRLYWYRQTLGQGPEFLTYFQNEAQLEKSRLLSDRFSAERPKGSFSTLEIQRTEQGDSAMYLCASSSVNTEAFFGQGTRLTVV.

Many counts were recorded for this clone. The same CDR3 also results from other DNA sequences found in this sample. The chain couples TRBV7-8 to TRBJ1-1, with TRBD1 identical over 9 bases. Germline assignment: CDR1 SGHVS and CDR2 FQNEAQ. This CDR3 spans 13 amino acids. With V trimmed by 3 bases and J by 4 bases, 0 bases remained unmatched. Here the CDR3 reads CASSLTGGTEAFF. Here the CDR3 DNA reads TGTGCCAGCAGCTTGACAGGGGGCACTGAAGCTTTCTTT.

This clone came up once. In DNA, the CDR3 is TGTGCCAGCAGTTTATCATACGGAGCTAATGAAAAACTGTTTTTT. It specifies CASSLSYGANEKLFF. The chain employs TRBV27 and TRBJ1-4; D uncertain. The germline CDR1 and CDR2 sequences are MNHEY and SMNVEV (reference sequence). Trimming pared 0 bases from V and 3 bases from J, leaving 8 bases between. CDR3 length: 15 residues.

The V gene is TRBV5-4, the J gene TRBJ2-2; D is perhaps TRBD1 (7 bases). Trimming cost V 0 bases and J 3 bases, with 12 bases left between them. Germline loops: CDR1 SGHNT, CDR2 YYREEE (reference sequence). CDR3 length equals 16 residues. The DNA of the CDR3 is TGTGCCAGCAGCTTGGCAGGGGGGCAATACACCGGGGAGCTGTTTTTT. Protein: CASSLAGGQYTGELFF.

The chain joins TRBV5-6 to TRBJ2-2; the match to TRBD2 covers 8 bases. This CDR3 comprises 16 residues. Germline assignment: CDR1 SGHDT and CDR2 YYEEEE. V lost 4 bases to trimming and J lost 1 base; unmatched junction nucleotides: 6. Here the CDR3 reads CASSRRLAGNTGELFF. The CDR3, as DNA: TGTGCCAGCAGCCGGCGGCTAGCGGGGAACACCGGGGAGCTGTTTTTT.

V is TRBV6-2 or TRBV6-3 and J is TRBJ2-5; 8 nucleotides align to TRBD1. Germline V gene lookup returns CDR1 MNHEY and CDR2 SVGEGT. This CDR3 is built from 17 residues. The ends lost 0 bases at V and 7 bases at J; junction bases unmatched: 13. DNA for the CDR3: TGTGCCAGCAGTTACTCGACCGGACAGGGAACAAGGAGGACCCAGTACTTC. Translated: CASSYSTGQGTRRTQYF.

V usage is TRBV5-1 and J usage is TRBJ1-2, with D perhaps TRBD1 (6 bases). Per germline, CDR1 SGHRS and CDR2 YFSETQ. The V end was cut by 6 bases, the J end by 10 bases, with 22 bases between. The CDR3 is made up of 14 amino acids. The DNA for the CDR3 is TGCGCCAGCACCAACACGACGGACAGATCTGACTACACCTTC. Translation: CASTNTTDRSDYTF.

This chain uses TRBV10-3 with TRBJ1-1; D remains ambiguous. The CDR3 spans 15 residues. The germline gives CDR1 ENHRY, CDR2 SYGVKD. The ends were cut back, 0 bases at V and 6 bases at J, with 14 bases in the middle. CDR3 sequence: CAISESPGNFAEAFF. CDR3 in DNA: TGTGCCATCAGTGAGTCCCCCGGGAATTTTGCTGAAGCTTTCTTT.

This clone was recorded only once. The chain carries TRBV3-1 (or the pseudogene TRBV3-2) and TRBJ1-5; D not resolved. V was pared by 2 bases and J by 5 bases, with 7 bases between. The CDR3 sequence is 13 residues long. Germline loops: CDR1 LGHDT, CDR2 YNNKEL (reference sequence). CDR3 protein: CASSQFGDQPQHF. CDR3 coding DNA: TGTGCCAGCAGCCAATTTGGAGATCAGCCCCAGCATTTT.

This chain links TRBV19 with TRBJ1-2; 9 bases fit TRBD1. The J segment lost 8 bases and the V segment lost 5 bases, leaving 12 bases of the junction unmatched. Germline V gene sequence: CDR1 LNHDA, CDR2 SQIVND (reference sequence). The CDR3 has 15 amino acids. CDR3 sequence (DNA): TGTGCCAGTAGTTCCGCGGACAGGGGAATAAGAGGCTACACCTTC. Protein: CASSSADRGIRGYTF.

The chain is built from TRBV18 and TRBJ2-7; D is uncertain. Trimming left V 2 bases short and J 2 bases short, with 13 bases between. The germline CDR1 and CDR2 sequences are KGHSH and LQKENI. The CDR3 is 15 residues long. In nucleotides, the CDR3 is TGTGCCAGCTCACCATCCAGTCTGCCAACCTACGAGCAGTACTTC. Translating it yields CASSPSSLPTYEQYF.

The chain recombines TRBV5-1 with TRBJ2-1, with D possibly TRBD2 on 7 matching bases. The germline V gene encodes CDR1 SGHRS and CDR2 YFSETQ. The CDR3 length is 18 residues. With 6 bases removed from V and 0 bases from J, the gap between germline ends came to 22 bases. CDR3 loop: CASTPSSRGGASYNEQFF. In DNA form, the CDR3 reads TGCGCCAGCACCCCATCCTCAAGGGGGGGAGCCTCCTACAATGAGCAGTTCTTC.

This rearrangement joins TRBV2 to TRBJ2-4; TRBD1 aligns across 7 bases. The length of the CDR3 is 13 residues. The V segment lost 4 bases and the J segment 7 bases; nucleotides outside the gene matches: 4. Germline CDR1 is SNHLY and CDR2 is FYNNEI. CDR3 protein: CASSGRQGNIQYF. In nucleotides, the CDR3 is TGTGCCAGCAGTGGTAGACAGGGCAACATTCAGTACTTC. Looking up the rest from reference TRBV2 and TRBJ2-4 gives the full variable domain: EPEVTQTPSHQVTQMGQEVILRCVPISNHLYFYWYRQILGQKVEFLVSFYNNEISEKSEIFDDQFSVERPDGSNFTLKIRSTKLEDSAMYFCASSGRQGNIQYFGAGTRLSVL.

The V call is TRBV7-2, the J call TRBJ1-2; tentatively, D is TRBD1 (5 bases). Trimming left V 5 bases short and J 8 bases short, with 21 bases between. The CDR3 has 15 residues. CDR1 is SGHTA, CDR2 FQGNSA, per germline. The CDR3 DNA sequence: TGTGCCAGCAGCCTTTCTGTAGACAGACTTGAGGGCTACACCTTC. Translation gives CASSLSVDRLEGYTF.

This chain joins TRBV5-8 and TRBJ2-1; TRBD2 matches at 8 bases. V was clipped by 4 bases and J by 7 bases; unmatched bases: 10. The CDR3 contains 15 residues. Per germline, CDR1 SGHTS and CDR2 YDEGEE. The CDR3 DNA reads as TGTGCCAGCAGCCCCTGGGCGGGGGGTGTGAATGAGCAGTTCTTC. Its translation is CASSPWAGGVNEQFF.

This rearrangement joins TRBV27 to TRBJ2-6, with a possible D match to TRBD1 (6 bases). The CDR3 extends over 16 amino acids. The germline gives CDR1 MNHEY, CDR2 SMNVEV (reference sequence). V lost 6 bases and J 1 base, leaving 13 bases between the germline ends. The CDR3 DNA follows: TGTGCCAGCAGACCTTCCCAGGGGTCTGGGGCCAACGTCCTGACTTTC. Protein product: CASRPSQGSGANVLTF.

The V and J genes are TRBV6-5 and TRBJ2-3; D possibly corresponds to TRBD1 (5 bases). CDR3 size: 14 residues. V was trimmed by 6 bases and J by 1 base, leaving 11 bases between them. The germline gives CDR1 MNHEY, CDR2 SVGAGI. CDR3 nucleotide sequence: TGTGCCAGCAGATCAGGGTTGGGCACAGATACGCAGTATTTT. It encodes CASRSGLGTDTQYF.

The gene calls are TRBV21-1 and TRBJ1-1. TRBV21-1 is a pseudogene. There are 11 residues in the CDR3. This CDR3 is CAREGNTEAFF. CDR3 coding DNA: TGTGCCAGGGAGGGGAACACTGAAGCTTTCTTT.

The chain carries TRBV5-1 and TRBJ2-1, with a tentative D call TRBD1 (5 bases). From germline, CDR1 is SGHRS and CDR2 YFSETQ. The CDR3 is 15 amino acids. V was clipped by 4 bases and J by 6 bases, with 17 bases between them. This CDR3 is CASSPLLSGANEQFF. In DNA, the CDR3 is TGCGCCAGCAGCCCCCTACTTAGTGGGGCCAATGAGCAGTTCTTC.

The V and J genes are TRBV10-3 and TRBJ1-2, with a possible D match to TRBD1 (6 bases). V lost 11 bases and J 4 bases, leaving 17 bases between the germline ends. This CDR3 is 13 amino acids long. Germline loops: CDR1 ENHRY, CDR2 SYGVKD. CDR3 sequence reads: CASTRTDPYGYTF. The CDR3 coding sequence is TGTGCCTCGACCCGGACAGACCCCTATGGCTACACCTTC.